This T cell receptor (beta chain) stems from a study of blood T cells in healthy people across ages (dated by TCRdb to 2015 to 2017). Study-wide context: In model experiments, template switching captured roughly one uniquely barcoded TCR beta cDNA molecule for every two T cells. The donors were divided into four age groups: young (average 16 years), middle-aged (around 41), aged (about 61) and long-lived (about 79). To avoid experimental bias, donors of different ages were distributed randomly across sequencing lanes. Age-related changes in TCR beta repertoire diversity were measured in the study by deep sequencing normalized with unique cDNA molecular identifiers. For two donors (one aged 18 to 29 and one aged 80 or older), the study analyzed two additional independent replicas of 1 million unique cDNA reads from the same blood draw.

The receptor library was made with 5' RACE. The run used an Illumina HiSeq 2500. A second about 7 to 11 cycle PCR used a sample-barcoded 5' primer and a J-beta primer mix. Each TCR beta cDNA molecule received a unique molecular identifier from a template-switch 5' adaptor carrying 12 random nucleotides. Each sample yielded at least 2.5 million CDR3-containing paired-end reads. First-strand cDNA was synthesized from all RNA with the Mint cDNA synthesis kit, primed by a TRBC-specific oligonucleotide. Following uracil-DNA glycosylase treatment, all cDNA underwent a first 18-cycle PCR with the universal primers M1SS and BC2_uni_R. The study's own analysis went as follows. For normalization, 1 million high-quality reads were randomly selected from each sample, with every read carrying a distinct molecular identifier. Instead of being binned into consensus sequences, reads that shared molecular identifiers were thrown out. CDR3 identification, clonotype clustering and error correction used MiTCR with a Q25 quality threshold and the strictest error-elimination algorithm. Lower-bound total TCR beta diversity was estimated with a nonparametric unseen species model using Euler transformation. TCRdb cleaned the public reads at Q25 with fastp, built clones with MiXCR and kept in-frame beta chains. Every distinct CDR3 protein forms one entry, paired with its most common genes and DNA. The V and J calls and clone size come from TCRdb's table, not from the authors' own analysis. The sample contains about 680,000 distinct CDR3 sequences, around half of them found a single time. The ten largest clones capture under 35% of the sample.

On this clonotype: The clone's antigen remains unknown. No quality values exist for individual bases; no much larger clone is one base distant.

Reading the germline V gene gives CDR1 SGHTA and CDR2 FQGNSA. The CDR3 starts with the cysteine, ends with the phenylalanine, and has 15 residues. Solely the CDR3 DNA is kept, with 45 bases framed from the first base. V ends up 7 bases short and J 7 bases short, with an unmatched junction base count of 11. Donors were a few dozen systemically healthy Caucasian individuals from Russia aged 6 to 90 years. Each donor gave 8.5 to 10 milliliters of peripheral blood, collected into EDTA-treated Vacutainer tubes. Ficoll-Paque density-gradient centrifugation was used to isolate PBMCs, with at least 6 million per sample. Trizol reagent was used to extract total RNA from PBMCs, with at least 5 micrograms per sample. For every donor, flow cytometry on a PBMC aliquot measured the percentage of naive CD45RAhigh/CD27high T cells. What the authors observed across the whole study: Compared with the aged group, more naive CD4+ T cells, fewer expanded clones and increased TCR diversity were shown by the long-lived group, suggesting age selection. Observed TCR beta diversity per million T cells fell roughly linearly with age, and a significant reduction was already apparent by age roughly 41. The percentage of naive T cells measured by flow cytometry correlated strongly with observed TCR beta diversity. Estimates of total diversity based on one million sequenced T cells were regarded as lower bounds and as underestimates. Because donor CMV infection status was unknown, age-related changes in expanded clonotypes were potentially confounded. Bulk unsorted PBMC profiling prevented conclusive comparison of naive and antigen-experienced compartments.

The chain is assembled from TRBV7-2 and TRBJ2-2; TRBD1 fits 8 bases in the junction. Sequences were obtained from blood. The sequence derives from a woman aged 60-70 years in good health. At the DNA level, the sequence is TGTGCCAGCACGCATCTGACAGGGGCGGACGGGGAGCTGTTTTTT. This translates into CASTHLTGADGELFF.